The 8 T cell receptor beta chains reported below all come from one sample, sequenced in a study of T cells in Graves' hyperthyroidism and ophthalmopathy (dated by TCRdb to about 2019). Preparation of the library involved multiplex PCR. Reads for this sample came from an Illumina HiSeq 2000. TCR beta CDR3 regions were amplified from RNA transcripts. The first round of RT-PCR for the TCR CDR3 was performed with the HTBI primer set and the Qiagen OneStep RT-PCR kit. TCRdb trimmed the raw reads at Q25, called clones with MiXCR and kept productive beta chains. When rows share a CDR3 protein, they turn into one entry using the most common DNA and genes. This sample comprises 250,000 to 400,000 distinct CDR3 sequences, approximately 14% of them detected only once. Around 32% of the sample rests with the top ten. Sequencing input: blood. These receptors were obtained from a woman in her 40s with Graves' ophthalmopathy.

The J gene is TRBJ1-1, the V gene TRBV20-1; no reliable D call. The V end lost 2 bases, the J end lost 6 bases, and 13 bases lay between the germline ends. CDR1 is DFQATT and CDR2 is SNEGSKA in the germline V gene (reference sequence). The CDR3 totals 13 residues. The CDR3 DNA reads as TGCAGTGCTAGATCGTCGTGGTACCCTGAAGCTTTCTTT. Amino acid sequence: CSARSSWYPEAFF.

This clonotype was detected ten times or more. An end of the junction does not agree with germline; a read error may underlie this. The J gene is TRBJ2-2, the V gene TRBV2; 7 positions match TRBD1. Germline CDR1 is SNHLY and CDR2 is FYNNEI. This CDR3 region has 13 residues. The CDR3 DNA reads TGTGCCAGCCGTGACAGGGTGACCGGGGAGCTGTTTTTT. Amino acids: CASRDRVTGELFF. The full variable domain, completed using reference TRBV2 and TRBJ2-2, is EPEVTQTPSHQVTQMGQEVILRCVPISNHLYFYWYRQILGQKVEFLVSFYNNEISEKSEIFDDQFSVERPDGSNFTLKIRSTKLEDSAMYFCASRDRVTGELFFGEGSRLTVL.

This clonotype was observed many times. The genes are TRBV20-1 and TRBJ1-5, with D uncertain. Germline loops: CDR1 DFQATT, CDR2 SNEGSKA (reference sequence). Trimming took 1 base from V and 5 from J, leaving 9 bases between them. CDR3 length: 13 residues. The CDR3 region has the DNA TGCAGTGCTAGAGGGTCTGAATATCAGCCCCAGCATTTT. As protein: CSARGSEYQPQHF.

V gene TRBV3-1 combines with J gene TRBJ2-7; 12 nucleotides match TRBD2. J lost 6 bases, V lost 4 bases, and 13 bases had no gene match. This CDR3 has 17 residues. Germline CDR1 is LGHDT and CDR2 is YNNKEL (reference sequence). CDR3 nucleotides: TGTGCCAGCAGCCGCGGACTAGCGGGACCGGGAGTTGGCGAGCAGTACTTC. It specifies CASSRGLAGPGVGEQYF.

This clonotype appeared many times. This chain links TRBV3-1 with TRBJ1-6; no clear D gene. CDR3 length equals 14 residues. Germline CDR1 reads LGHDT; CDR2 reads YNNKEL (reference sequence). Trimming took 4 bases from V and 9 from J, leaving 13 bases between them. CDR3 sequence reads: CASSPSSARSPLHF. The DNA for the CDR3 is TGTGCCAGCAGCCCCTCTTCGGCACGTTCACCCCTCCACTTT.

There are many counts of this clonotype. This chain connects TRBV20-1 to TRBJ2-1; possible D gene TRBD2, 6 bases. Germline V gene sequence: CDR1 DFQATT, CDR2 SNEGSKA (reference sequence). This CDR3 is 14 amino acids long. The ends were cut back, 1 base at V and 4 bases at J, with 11 bases in the middle. The DNA for the CDR3 is TGCAGTGCTAGAGTTCTAGCGAATTACAATGAGCAGTTCTTC. Protein sequence: CSARVLANYNEQFF.

This clonotype came up a few times. CDR3 sequence reads: CATQAGTGAEAFF. The DNA for the CDR3 is TGTGCCACTCAAGCGGGGACAGGGGCCGAAGCTTTCTTT. The chain recombines TRBV19 with TRBJ1-1, with TRBD1 identical over 10 bases. This CDR3 has 13 residues. Germline CDR1 reads LNHDA; CDR2 reads SQIVND (reference sequence). V lost 10 bases, J lost 8 bases, and 10 bases stayed unmatched.

This clonotype was observed a few times. This chain joins TRBV2 and TRBJ1-2; the D is unclear. The CDR3 runs to 13 residues. Germline values: CDR1 SNHLY, CDR2 FYNNEI. Trimming stripped 7 bases from V and 7 bases from J, with 16 bases between. The CDR3 is CASTLSGAFGYTF. CDR3 nucleotide sequence: TGTGCCAGCACCCTCTCAGGAGCCTTTGGCTACACCTTC.